This is a list of T cell receptor beta chains from one sample in a study of blood T cell repertoires in COVID-19. Profiling relied on immunoSEQ multiplex PCR, and the TCRdb table lists in-frame clones only, not all of them. This repertoire shows 300,000 to 450,000 clones, 85% found once; its top ten account for 3.5% to 4%. The specimen sequenced was peripheral blood. The receptors come from a woman aged 18-35 years with acute or convalescent COVID-19. CDR3s leave out the opening cysteine and the closing phenylalanine or tryptophan.

J	V	CDR3
TRBJ1-2	TRBV2	ASSERQGGFYGYT
TRBJ1-4	TRBV28	ASITGGTVNEKLF
TRBJ2-7	TRBV12-3/TRBV12-4	ASSSGPSYEQY
TRBJ1-1	TRBV12-3/TRBV12-4	ASIPFRGTEAF
TRBJ2-7	TRBV4-1	ASSRGQLYEQY
TRBJ2-1	TRBV11-1	ASSGRTSYNEQF
TRBJ1-2	TRBV19	ASSKGAVYGYT
TRBJ1-5	TRBV5-8	ASSLLSDQPQH
TRBJ1-1	TRBV4-1	ASSQEGTAGLAEAF
TRBJ1-6	TRBV6-6	ASRPPGELNSPLH
TRBJ1-5	TRBV6-1	ASSEWTANQPQH
TRBJ2-2	TRBV27	ASSRKDRIAGELF
TRBJ2-7	TRBV6-6	ASSGRTSGEEQH
TRBJ1-4	TRBV19	ASIPRGRGNEKLF
TRBJ1-2	TRBV5-1	ASSLVEVTGGYT
TRBJ1-1	TRBV6-1	ASSDEARALRGAF
TRBJ2-2	TRBV11-2	ASSLNSQVPGELF
TRBJ2-3	TRBV4-2	ASSQVELAGLPAGDTQY
TRBJ1-4	TRBV10-2	ASRQGWNEKLF
TRBJ2-7	TRBV10-2	ASLGASSYEQY
TRBJ1-5	TRBV30	AWSVQHRSNQPQH
TRBJ1-1	TRBV6-5	ASSYSTLTNTEAF
TRBJ2-3	TRBV4-1	ASSVGLAGTDTQY
TRBJ2-1	TRBV2	ASSGVLEVEQF
TRBJ1-2	TRBV7-9	ASSPQGGYGYT
TRBJ1-1	TRBV5-1	ASSSVWGPGTEAF
TRBJ2-6	TRBV19	ASSIWTTGANVLT
TRBJ1-6	TRBV2	ASRGQEETPLH
TRBJ1-2	TRBV7-2	ASSLESQNYGYT